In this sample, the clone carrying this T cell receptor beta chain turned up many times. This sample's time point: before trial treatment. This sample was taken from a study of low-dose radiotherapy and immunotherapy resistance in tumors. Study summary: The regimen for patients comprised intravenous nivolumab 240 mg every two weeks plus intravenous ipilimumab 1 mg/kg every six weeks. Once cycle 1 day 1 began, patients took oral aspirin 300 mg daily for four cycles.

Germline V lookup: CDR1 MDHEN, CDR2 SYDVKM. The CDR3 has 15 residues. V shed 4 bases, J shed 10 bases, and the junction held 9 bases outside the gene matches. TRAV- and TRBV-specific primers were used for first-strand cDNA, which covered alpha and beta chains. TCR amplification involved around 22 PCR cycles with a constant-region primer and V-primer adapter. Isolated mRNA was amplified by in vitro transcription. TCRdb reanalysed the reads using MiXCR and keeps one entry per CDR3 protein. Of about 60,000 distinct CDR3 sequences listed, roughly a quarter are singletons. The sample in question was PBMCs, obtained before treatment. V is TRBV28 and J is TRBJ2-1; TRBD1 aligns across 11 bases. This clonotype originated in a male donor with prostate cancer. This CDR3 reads CASSSPGQGVVEQFF. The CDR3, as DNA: TGTGCCAGCAGTTCACCGGGACAGGGGGTCGTCGAGCAGTTCTTC.